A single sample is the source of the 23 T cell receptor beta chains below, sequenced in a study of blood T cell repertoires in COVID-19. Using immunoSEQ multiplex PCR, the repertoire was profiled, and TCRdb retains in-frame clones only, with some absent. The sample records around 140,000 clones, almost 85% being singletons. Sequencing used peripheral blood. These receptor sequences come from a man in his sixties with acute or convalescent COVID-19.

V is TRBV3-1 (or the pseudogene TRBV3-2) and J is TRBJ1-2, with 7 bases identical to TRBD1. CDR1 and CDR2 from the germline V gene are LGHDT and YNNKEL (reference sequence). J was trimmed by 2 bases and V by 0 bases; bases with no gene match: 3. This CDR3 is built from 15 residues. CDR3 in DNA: TGTGCCAGCAGCCAAGAGGGCAGGGGGAACTATGGCTACACCTTC. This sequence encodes CASSQEGRGNYGYTF.

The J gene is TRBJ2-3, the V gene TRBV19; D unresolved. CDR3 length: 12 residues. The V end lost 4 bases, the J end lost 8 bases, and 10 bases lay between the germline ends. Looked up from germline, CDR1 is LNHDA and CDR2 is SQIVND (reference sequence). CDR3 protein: CASSTGSATQYF. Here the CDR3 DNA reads TGTGCCAGTAGTACAGGTAGTGCTACGCAGTATTTT. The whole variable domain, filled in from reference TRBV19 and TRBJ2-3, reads DGGITQSPKYLFRKEGQNVTLSCEQNLNHDAMYWYRQDPGQGLRLIYYSQIVNDFQKGDIAEGYSVSREKKESFPLTVTSAQKNPTAFYLCASSTGSATQYFGPGTRLTVL.

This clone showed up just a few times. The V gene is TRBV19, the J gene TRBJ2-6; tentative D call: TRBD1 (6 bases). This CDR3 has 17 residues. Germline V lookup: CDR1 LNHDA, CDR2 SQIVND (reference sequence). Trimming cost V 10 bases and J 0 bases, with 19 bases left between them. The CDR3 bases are TGTGCCACCCTTTCGACAGGATTAAGCTCTGGGGCCAACGTCCTGACTTTC. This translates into CATLSTGLSSGANVLTF.

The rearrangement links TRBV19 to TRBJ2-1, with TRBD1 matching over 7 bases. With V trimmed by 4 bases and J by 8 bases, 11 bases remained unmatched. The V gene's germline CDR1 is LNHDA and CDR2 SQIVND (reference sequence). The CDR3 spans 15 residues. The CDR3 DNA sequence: TGTGCCAGTAGTACCTCCTGGACAGGCCGCGATGAGCAGTTCTTC. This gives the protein CASSTSWTGRDEQFF.

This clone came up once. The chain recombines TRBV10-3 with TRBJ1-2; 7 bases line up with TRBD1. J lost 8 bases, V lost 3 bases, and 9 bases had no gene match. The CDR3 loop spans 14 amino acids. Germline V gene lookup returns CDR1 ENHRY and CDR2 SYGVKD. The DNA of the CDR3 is TGTGCCATCAGTGAAGGCAGGGGGATGGAGGGCTACACCTTC. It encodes CAISEGRGMEGYTF.

The CDR3 protein is CASSGRGTGGTYEQYF. CDR3 nucleotides: TGTGCCAGCAGTGGGCGAGGGACAGGGGGAACCTACGAGCAGTACTTC. The rearrangement joins TRBV6-1 to TRBJ2-7, with 11 bases matching TRBD1. The trim removed 4 bases at V and 2 bases at J, leaving 7 bases unmatched. There are 16 residues in the CDR3. CDR1 is MNHNS, CDR2 SASEGT, per germline.

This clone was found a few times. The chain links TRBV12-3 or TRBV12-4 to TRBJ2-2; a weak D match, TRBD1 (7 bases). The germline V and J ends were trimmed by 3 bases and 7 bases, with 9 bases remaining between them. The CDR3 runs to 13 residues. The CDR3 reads CASSFRGDGELFF. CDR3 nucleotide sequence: TGTGCCAGCAGTTTCAGGGGGGACGGGGAGCTGTTTTTT.

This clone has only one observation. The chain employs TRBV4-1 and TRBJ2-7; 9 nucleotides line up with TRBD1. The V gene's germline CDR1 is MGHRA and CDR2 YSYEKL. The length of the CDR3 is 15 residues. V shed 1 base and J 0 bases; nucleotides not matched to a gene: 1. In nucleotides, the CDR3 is TGCGCCAGCAGCCAAGGGGACAGGGCCTCCTACGAGCAGTACTTC. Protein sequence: CASSQGDRASYEQYF.

This CDR3 is CASSQEPSVREKLFF. In DNA, the CDR3 is TGTGCCAGCAGCCAAGAGCCAAGCGTAAGGGAAAAACTGTTTTTT. This sequence joins TRBV3-1 (or the pseudogene TRBV3-2) and TRBJ1-4; D gene ambiguous. CDR3 length: 15 residues. The ends were cut back, 0 bases at V and 8 bases at J, with 13 bases in the middle. CDR1 and CDR2 from the germline V gene are LGHDT and YNNKEL (reference sequence).

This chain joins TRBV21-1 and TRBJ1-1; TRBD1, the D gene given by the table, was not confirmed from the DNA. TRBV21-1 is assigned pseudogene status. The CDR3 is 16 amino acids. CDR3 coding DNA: TGTGCCAGCAGCAAAAGCCCACCAGGATGGAACACTGAAGCTTTCTTT. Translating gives CASSKSPPGWNTEAFF.

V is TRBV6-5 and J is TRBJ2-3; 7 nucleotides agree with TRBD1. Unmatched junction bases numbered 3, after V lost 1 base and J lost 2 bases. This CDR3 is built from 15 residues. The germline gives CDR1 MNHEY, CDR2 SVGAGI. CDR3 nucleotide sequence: TGTGCCAGCAGTTACTGGGGACAGACCACAGATACGCAGTATTTT. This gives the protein CASSYWGQTTDTQYF.

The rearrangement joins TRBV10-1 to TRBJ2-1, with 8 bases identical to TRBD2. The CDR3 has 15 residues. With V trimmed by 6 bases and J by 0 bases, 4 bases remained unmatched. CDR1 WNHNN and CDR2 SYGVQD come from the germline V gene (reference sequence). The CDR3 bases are TGCGCCAGCAGCATAAGCGGGAGCTCCTACAATGAGCAGTTCTTC. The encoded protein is CASSISGSSYNEQFF.

The CDR3 is CASSVGRPSRYGYTF. The DNA of the CDR3 is TGTGCCAGCAGCGTAGGTCGCCCCTCCCGGTATGGCTACACCTTC. The rearrangement joins TRBV9 to TRBJ1-2; D is unresolved. V gave up 0 bases and J gave up 5 bases, with 14 bases separating them. Germline CDR1 reads SGDLS; CDR2 reads YYNGEE. CDR3 size: 15 residues.

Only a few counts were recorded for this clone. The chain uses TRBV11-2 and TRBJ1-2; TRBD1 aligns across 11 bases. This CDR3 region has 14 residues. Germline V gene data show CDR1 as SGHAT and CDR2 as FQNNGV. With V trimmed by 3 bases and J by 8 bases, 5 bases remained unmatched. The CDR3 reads CASSFRDRGFGYTF. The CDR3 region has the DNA TGTGCCAGCAGCTTTCGGGACAGGGGGTTCGGCTACACCTTC.

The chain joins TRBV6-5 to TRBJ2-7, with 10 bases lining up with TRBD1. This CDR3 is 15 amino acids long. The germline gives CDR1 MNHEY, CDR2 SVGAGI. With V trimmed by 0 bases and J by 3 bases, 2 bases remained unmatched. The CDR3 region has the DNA TGTGCCAGCAGTTACTCGACAGGGGGCAACTACGAGCAGTACTTC. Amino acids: CASSYSTGGNYEQYF.

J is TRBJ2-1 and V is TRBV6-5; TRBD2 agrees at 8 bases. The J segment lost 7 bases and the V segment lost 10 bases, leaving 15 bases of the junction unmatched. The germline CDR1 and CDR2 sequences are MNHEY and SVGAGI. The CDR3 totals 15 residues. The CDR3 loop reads CAIRPSGSWKNEQFF. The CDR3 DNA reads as TGTGCCATACGCCCCAGCGGGAGTTGGAAGAATGAGCAGTTCTTC.

The CDR3 here is CASSFNRGPETEAFF. The CDR3 DNA reads TGTGCCAGCAGCTTCAACAGGGGGCCGGAGACTGAAGCTTTCTTT. This chain links TRBV7-9 with TRBJ1-1, with 9 bases lining up with TRBD1. There are 15 residues in the CDR3. CDR1 and CDR2 (germline): SEHNR, FQNEAQ (reference sequence). V shed 3 bases and J 5 bases; nucleotides not matched to a gene: 7.

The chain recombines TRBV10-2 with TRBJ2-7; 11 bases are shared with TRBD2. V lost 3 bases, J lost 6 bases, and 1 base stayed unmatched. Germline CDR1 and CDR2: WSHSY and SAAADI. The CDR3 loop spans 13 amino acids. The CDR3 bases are TGCGCCAGCAGTGATAGCGGGGGGGCCGAGCAGTACTTC. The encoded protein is CASSDSGGAEQYF.

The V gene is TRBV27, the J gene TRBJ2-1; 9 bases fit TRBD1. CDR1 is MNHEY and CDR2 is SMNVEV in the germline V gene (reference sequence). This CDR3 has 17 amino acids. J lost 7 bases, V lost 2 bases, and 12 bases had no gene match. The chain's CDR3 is CASSLIHRGLGINEQFF. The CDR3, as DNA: TGTGCCAGCAGTTTAATCCACAGGGGGCTAGGTATAAATGAGCAGTTCTTC.

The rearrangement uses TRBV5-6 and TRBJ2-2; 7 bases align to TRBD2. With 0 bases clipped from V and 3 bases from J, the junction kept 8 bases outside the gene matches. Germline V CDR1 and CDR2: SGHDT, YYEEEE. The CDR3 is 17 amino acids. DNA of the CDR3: TGTGCCAGCAGCTTGGGGGAGGGACGCCGGTACACCGGGGAGCTGTTTTTT. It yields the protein CASSLGEGRRYTGELFF.

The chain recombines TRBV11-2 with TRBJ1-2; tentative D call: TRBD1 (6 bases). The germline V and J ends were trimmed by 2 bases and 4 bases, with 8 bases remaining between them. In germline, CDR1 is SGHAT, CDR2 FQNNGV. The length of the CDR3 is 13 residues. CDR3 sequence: CASSLSGVYGYTF. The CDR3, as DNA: TGTGCCAGCAGCTTATCAGGGGTCTATGGCTACACCTTC.

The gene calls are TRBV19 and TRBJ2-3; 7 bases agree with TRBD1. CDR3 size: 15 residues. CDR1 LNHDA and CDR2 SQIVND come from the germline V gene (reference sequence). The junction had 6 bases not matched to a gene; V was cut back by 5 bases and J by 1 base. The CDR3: CASSPGQARTDTQYF. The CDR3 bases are TGTGCCAGTAGTCCCGGACAGGCTCGCACAGATACGCAGTATTTT.

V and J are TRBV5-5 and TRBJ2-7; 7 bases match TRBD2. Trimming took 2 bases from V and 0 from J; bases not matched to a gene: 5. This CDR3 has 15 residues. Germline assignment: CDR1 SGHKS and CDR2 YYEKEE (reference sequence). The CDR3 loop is CASSFGAGTSYEQYF. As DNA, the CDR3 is TGTGCCAGCAGCTTCGGAGCGGGGACCTCCTACGAGCAGTACTTC.